The sequence of this T cell receptor beta chain was determined in a study of cytomegalovirus exposure and HLA in healthy donors. General observations from the study: The productive fraction for most TCR beta V segments was about 87% or about 30% in an earlier analysis. Some V segments could not be told apart, so they were left out, TRBV6-2 and TRBV6-3 among them.

PCR amplification relied on 60 Vbeta primers (plus 13 Jbeta primers). Using immunoSEQ multiplex PCR, the repertoire was profiled, and TCRdb retains in-frame clones only, with some absent. The data show about 120,000 clones, roughly 70% seen once. As to this clone: Antigen specificity is unknown.

Germline CDR1 is GTSNPN and CDR2 is SVGIG (reference sequence). The CDR3 extends over 15 amino acids. Trimming stripped 2 bases from V and 5 bases from J, with 18 bases between. The sequencing input was PBMCs. The receptor's source is a woman aged 40 to 49 in good health and CMV-seropositive. J is TRBJ2-5 and V is TRBV30; a weak D match, TRBD1 (6 bases). The CDR3 protein is CAWSPTGKGLETQYF. CDR3 DNA sequence: TGTGCCTGGAGTCCAACAGGGAAGGGGCTGGAGACCCAGTACTTC.